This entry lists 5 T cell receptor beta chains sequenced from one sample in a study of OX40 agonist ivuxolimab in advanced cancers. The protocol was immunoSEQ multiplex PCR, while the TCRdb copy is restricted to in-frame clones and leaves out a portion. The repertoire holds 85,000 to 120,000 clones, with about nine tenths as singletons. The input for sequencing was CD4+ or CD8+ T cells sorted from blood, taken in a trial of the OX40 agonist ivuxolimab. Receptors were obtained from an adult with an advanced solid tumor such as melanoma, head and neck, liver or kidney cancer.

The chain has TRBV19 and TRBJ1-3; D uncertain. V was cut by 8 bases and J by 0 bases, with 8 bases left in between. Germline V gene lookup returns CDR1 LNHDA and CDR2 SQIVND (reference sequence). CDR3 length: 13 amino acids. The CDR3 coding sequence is TGTGCCAGTGGGCAGGACTCTGGAAACACCATATATTTT. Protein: CASGQDSGNTIYF.

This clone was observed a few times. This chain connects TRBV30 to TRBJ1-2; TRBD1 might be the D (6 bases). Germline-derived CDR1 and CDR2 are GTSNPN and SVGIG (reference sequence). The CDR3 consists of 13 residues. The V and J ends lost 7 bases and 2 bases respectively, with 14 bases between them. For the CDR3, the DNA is TGTGCCTCCCCCCGGGGGGCGAACTATGGCTACACCTTC. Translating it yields CASPRGANYGYTF. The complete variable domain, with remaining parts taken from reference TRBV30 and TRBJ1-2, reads SQTIHQWPATLVQPVGSPLSLECTVEGTSNPNLYWYRQAAGRGLQLLFYSVGIGQISSEVPQNLSASRPQDRQFILSSKKLLLSDSGFYLCASPRGANYGYTFGSGTRLTVV.

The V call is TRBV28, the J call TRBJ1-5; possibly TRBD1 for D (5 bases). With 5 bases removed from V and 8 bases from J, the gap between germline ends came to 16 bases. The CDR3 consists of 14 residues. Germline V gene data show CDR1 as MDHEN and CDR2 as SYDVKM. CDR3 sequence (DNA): TGTGCCAGCAGTGACGCTCGGGGCTGGGAGCCCCAGCATTTT. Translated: CASSDARGWEPQHF.

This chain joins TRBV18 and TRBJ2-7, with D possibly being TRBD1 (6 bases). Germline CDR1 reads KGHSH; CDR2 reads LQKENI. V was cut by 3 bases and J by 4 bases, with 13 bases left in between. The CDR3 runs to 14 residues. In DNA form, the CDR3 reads TGTGCCAGCTCACCGGCGGCAGACAGGTACGAGCAGTACTTC. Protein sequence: CASSPAADRYEQYF.

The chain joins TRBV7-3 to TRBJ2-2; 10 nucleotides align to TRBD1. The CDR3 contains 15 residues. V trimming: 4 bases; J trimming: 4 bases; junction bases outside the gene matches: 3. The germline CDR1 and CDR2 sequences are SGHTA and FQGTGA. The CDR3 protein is CASSSRTGGTGELFF. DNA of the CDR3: TGTGCCAGCAGCTCAAGGACAGGGGGCACCGGGGAGCTGTTTTTT.